The entry below gives a single TCR beta chain sequence along with its context. Its cognate antigen has yet to be identified. Base qualities are not provided; no much larger clone lies one nucleotide away. The library came from PCR. DNA from cultured CD4+ T cells was subjected to TCR sequencing with the Oncomine TCR Beta short-read assay at the Johns Hopkins FTIC core. The QIAamp micro DNA kit was used to extract genomic DNA from the cultured CD4+ T cells. Oncomine TCR Beta libraries from cultured CD4+ T cells were pooled with unique dual indexes and sequenced on an Illumina iSeq 100. On the authors' methods: Non-productive sequences were filtered out, and CDR3s that did not start with C, did not end with F or W, or were shorter than 7 amino acids were discarded. Antigen-specific clonotypes were identified using the MANAFEST web application through comparison of peptide-stimulated wells with reference and other culture wells. For a clone to be called positive, the clone needed an FDR below 0.05, an odds ratio above 5, and a productive frequency above 0.1% in at least two of three replicate wells. A clonotype counted as cross-reactive if it showed significant expansion both in the SARS-CoV-2 spike wells and in at least one common cold coronavirus spike condition. CDR3 homology was assessed with Levenshtein distances (stringdist) and unrooted phylogenetic trees (ape) in R version 3.6.1. TCRdb cleaned the public reads at Q25 with fastp, built clones with MiXCR and kept in-frame beta chains. Every CDR3 protein is listed once, alongside the most common genes and DNA of its rows. TCRdb's processing, not the authors', yielded these V and J calls. This sample holds roughly 10,000 distinct CDR3 sequences; around 30% were observed only once. The top ten clones comprise roughly 9.8% of the sample.

The sample's treatment or condition, from its label and the paper: roughly 10-day PBMC culture with coronavirus spike peptide pools or control peptides (ViraFEST assay). The ViraFEST assay, used in the study, expanded antigen-specific T cells with peptide pools and then identified the expanded clonotypes through TCR sequencing. Positive SARS-CoV-2 PCR tests in the convalescent patients dated from March to December 2020, before Alpha, Beta and Delta variants emerged in the United States. Each well held two million PBMCs cultured with approximately 10 ug/ml peptide pools in IMDM containing approximately 5% human AB serum and roughly 9.3 IU/ml IL-2. On days 3 and 7, half of the culture medium was replaced with fresh IL-2-containing medium. After 10 days of culture, CD4+ T cells were isolated by negative selection with the EasySep CD4+ T cell isolation kit. PBMCs were separated from whole blood using Ficoll-Paque Plus gradient centrifugation and then either used fresh or cryopreserved at -140C. In general, triplicate wells were set up for every culture condition.

Reading the germline V gene (reference sequence) gives CDR1 DFQATT and CDR2 SNEGSKA. Trimming takes 7 bases off V and 5 bases off J; junction bases not matched to a gene: 10. The CDR3 covers 14 residues, taking in both the cysteine and the phenylalanine. The sequence is cut down to CDR3 DNA, 42 bases in frame from base 1. This entry is derived from a study of vaccination and CD4 T cells after COVID-19 (dated by TCRdb to between 2021 and 2022). For context, the study as a whole: Every convalescent patient had a positive nasal swab PCR test for SARS-CoV-2, with mild disease in 9 or 10 patients and severe disease in one. In 10 COVID-19 convalescent patients and a handful of infection-naive healthy vaccine recipients, the spike-specific CD4+ TCR repertoire before mRNA vaccination was compared with the repertoire after mRNA vaccination. As controls, cultures received a CEFX viral epitope pool (the positive control), an HIV-1 Nef peptide pool (the negative control), or no peptide at all. The convalescent cohort included six males and four females, with two Hispanic individuals, seven Caucasians, two Asians and one multiracial person. Two doses of either the Pfizer-BioNTech BNT162b2 vaccine (n=8) or the Moderna mRNA-1273 vaccine (n=2) were administered to participants. The time from the second vaccine dose to post-vaccine blood sampling had a median of around 72 days and ranged from about 14 to 241 days. Post-COVID blood samples from convalescent patients were collected a median of approximately 93 days after diagnosis, with a range of 35 to 161 days. The cultures were stimulated with overlapping spike peptide pools from SARS-CoV-2 and from the common cold coronaviruses HCoV-NL63, HCoV-OC43 and HCoV-229E.

Here is what the overall study found, with its caveats: Among the post-vaccine SARS-CoV-2-reactive clones in convalescent patients, a median approximately 86% showed up only after vaccination, which suggests vaccine-specific priming. The median count of SARS-CoV-2-reactive clonotypes went up from about 23 after infection to some 38 after vaccination, although the change was not significant. Nearly all vaccine-specific clones in convalescent patients (304 of 307) were mono-reactive for SARS-CoV-2 spike rather than cross-reactive with common cold coronaviruses. The number of convalescent patients in the study was relatively small, and the study did not examine early timepoints following natural infection.

The input for sequencing was CD4+ T cells from blood, cultured in vitro, taken after SARS-CoV-2 vaccination. Recombination connected TRBV20-1 to TRBJ2-5, and 10 junctional nucleotides match TRBD2. The TCR was taken from a human donor who had recovered from COVID-19. The nucleotides are TGCAGTGTGACTAGCGGGCGGGGGGAGGAGACCCAGTACTTC. It translates to CSVTSGRGEETQYF.